Listed below are T cell receptor beta chains from one sample, sequenced in a study of blood T cell repertoires in COVID-19. Using immunoSEQ multiplex PCR, the repertoire was profiled, and TCRdb retains in-frame clones only, with some absent. Of roughly 52,000 clones in the sample, over 75% were seen once. Material for sequencing was peripheral blood. Receptor source: a man at least 80 years old with COVID-19, enrolled during active disease. CDR3s leave out the opening cysteine and the closing phenylalanine or tryptophan. Each record gives: V gene, J gene, CDR3 protein.

TRBV5-1,TRBJ2-2,ASSPTANTGELF
TRBV3-1/TRBV3-2,TRBJ1-1,ASSQSGGRNTEAF
TRBV29-1,TRBJ2-5,SVEGLGGRSKTQY
TRBV5-4,TRBJ1-1,ASSLDSYTEAF
TRBV6-5,TRBJ1-1,ASSSTGSEAF
TRBV19,TRBJ1-3,ASTPGSTGNTIY
TRBV11-2,TRBJ2-1,ASSVQGFPYNEQF
TRBV30,TRBJ2-1,AWLLAGGGEQF
TRBV30,TRBJ1-3,AWRGQTSGNTIY
TRBV5-1,TRBJ2-3,ASSRGLAGGGTDTQY
TRBV7-3,TRBJ2-2,ASSSLPGTSGAGELF
TRBV28,TRBJ1-4,ASSLGGDPATNEKLF
TRBV28,TRBJ2-3,ASSRQGAGDTQY
TRBV7-9,TRBJ2-3,ASSLAGLASRTDTQY
TRBV10-3,TRBJ1-2,AIRDGTLSANYGYT
TRBV19,TRBJ2-2,ASTPGDRAYGELF
TRBV9,TRBJ1-3,ASSVDLGGRSSGNTIY
TRBV6-5,TRBJ1-5,ASLPTGAYYQPQH
TRBV6-5,TRBJ1-2,ASTVMGGIADGYT
TRBV3-1/TRBV3-2,TRBJ2-7,ASSQPRYSHEQY
TRBV30,TRBJ2-5,AWSRGLEETQY
TRBV6-5,TRBJ1-1,ATRFISEGEAF
TRBV5-4,TRBJ1-2,ASSPDRGDYGYT
TRBV5-6,TRBJ2-2,ASSLGQGGTGELF
TRBV5-6,TRBJ1-5,ASSTVGGVGQPQH
TRBV25-1,TRBJ1-1,ASSGKRGQGNTEAF
TRBV27,TRBJ1-3,ASSYRDSPGNTIY
TRBV4-3,TRBJ2-2,ASSQVSTQGGELF
TRBV19,TRBJ1-2,ASSRADYYGYT
TRBV4-3,TRBJ2-2,ASSQDERLPITGELF
TRBV28,TRBJ1-1,ASSWFRGSAF
TRBV27,TRBJ1-2,ASSLGGLGGYT
TRBV10-2,TRBJ1-2,ASGENYGYT
TRBV24-1,TRBJ2-1,ATSGSGGPYEQF
TRBV11-2,TRBJ2-5,ASSSLTSGGSQETQY
TRBV24-1,TRBJ2-5,ATSDLQGTGKETQY
TRBV6-5,TRBJ2-1,ASRRGVTNEQF
TRBV7-8,TRBJ2-3,ASSSSSPSRLVGTDTQY
TRBV12-1,TRBJ1-5,APGKPQH
TRBV27,TRBJ1-6,ASSLYAPGTGISSPLH
TRBV11-2,TRBJ2-5,ASSPTRYLETQY
TRBV3-1/TRBV3-2,TRBJ2-5,ASSQELGDRY